The present entry profiles one T cell receptor beta chain with its context. Antigen specificity is unknown. TCRdb fed the reads into MiXCR, producing one record per CDR3 protein. The sample includes more than 20,000 distinct CDR3 sequences, about 40% seen only once; the top ten take just under 95%. Germline-derived CDR1 and CDR2 are SGHVS and FNYEAQ. V lost 5 bases and J 7 bases, leaving 9 bases between the germline ends. The CDR3 contains 12 residues. This entry belongs to a study of T cell repertoires in cytomegalovirus infection. Study overall: In the study, CMV epitopes included recently identified HLA-C-restricted and well-studied HLA-B-restricted ones.

This chain uses TRBV7-6 with TRBJ2-1; D might be TRBD1 (6 bases). Here the sequenced sample was CD8+ T cells from cultured PBMCs, taken from culture after CMV antigen stimulation. The source of this sequence is a human donor in good health (CMV status not recorded). Some clones in this sample may be carry-over from other donors' samples. The CDR3: CASSNRANEQFF. CDR3 DNA sequence: TGTGCCAGCAGCAACAGGGCGAATGAGCAGTTCTTC.